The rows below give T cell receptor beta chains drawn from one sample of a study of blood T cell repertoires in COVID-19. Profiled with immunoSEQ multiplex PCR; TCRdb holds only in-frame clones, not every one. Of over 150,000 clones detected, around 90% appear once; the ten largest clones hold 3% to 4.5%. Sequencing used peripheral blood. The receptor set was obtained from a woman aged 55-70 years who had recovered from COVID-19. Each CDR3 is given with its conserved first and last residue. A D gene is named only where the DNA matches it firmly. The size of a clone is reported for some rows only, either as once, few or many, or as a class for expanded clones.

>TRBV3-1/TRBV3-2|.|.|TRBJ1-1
TGTGCCAGCAGCCGTCGACCGGAGGGCACTGAAGCTTTCTTT
CASSRRPEGTEAFF
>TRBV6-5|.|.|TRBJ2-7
TGTGCCGGAGGAGATTCCTACGAGCAGTACTTC
CAGGDSYEQYF
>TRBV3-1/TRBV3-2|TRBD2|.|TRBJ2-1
TGTGCCAGCAGCCAATGGGCGGGGGGGCCCAGCTCCTACAATGAGCAGTTCTTC
CASSQWAGGPSSYNEQFF
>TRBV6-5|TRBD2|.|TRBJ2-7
TGTGCCAGCAGTTTGCGGGGGGACACCTACGAGCAGTACTTC
CASSLRGDTYEQYF
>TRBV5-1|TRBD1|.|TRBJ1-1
TGCGCCAGCAGCCTAGAGGGACAGGGAAGGGCTGAAGCTTTCTTT
CASSLEGQGRAEAFF
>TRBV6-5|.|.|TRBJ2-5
TGTGCCAGCGGGTCAGGAAGGGAGACCCAGTACTTC
CASGSGRETQYF
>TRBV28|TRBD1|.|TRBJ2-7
TGTGCCAGCAGTTTACGACAGGGGAACTACGAGCAGTACTTC
CASSLRQGNYEQYF
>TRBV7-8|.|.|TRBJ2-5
TGTGCCAGCAGCCGCAGGGCAAGAGAAGAGACCCAGTACTTC
CASSRRAREETQYF
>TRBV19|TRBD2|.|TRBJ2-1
TGTGCCAGTAGTATCCAGACTAGCGGGATCAACAATGAGCAGTTCTTC
CASSIQTSGINNEQFF
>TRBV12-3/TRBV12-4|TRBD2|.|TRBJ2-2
TGTGCCAGCAGTCGGGGGGTTTACGGGGAGCTGTTTTTT
CASSRGVYGELFF
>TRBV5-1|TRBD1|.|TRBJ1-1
TGCGCCAGCAGCCTAGGGACAGGACATCGGAACACTGAAGCTTTCTTT
CASSLGTGHRNTEAFF
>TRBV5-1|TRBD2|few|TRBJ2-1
TGCGCCAGCAGATTAGCGGGGGGACCTTCTGAGCAGTTCTTC
CASRLAGGPSEQFF
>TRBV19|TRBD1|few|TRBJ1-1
TGTGCCAGTAGTATCGGGACAGGGTGGATTGGGTACACTGAAGCTTTCTTT
CASSIGTGWIGYTEAFF
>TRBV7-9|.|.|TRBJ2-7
TGTGCCAGCAGCTTAGAGGGGGGGTCCTCCTACGAGCAGTACTTC
CASSLEGGSSYEQYF
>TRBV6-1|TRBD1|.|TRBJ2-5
TGTGCCAGCAGTGAGGGACAGAGCCAAGAGACCCAGTACTTC
CASSEGQSQETQYF
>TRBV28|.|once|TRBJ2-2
TGTGCCAGCAGAACCATCGGCGGGGAGCTGTTTTTT
CASRTIGGELFF
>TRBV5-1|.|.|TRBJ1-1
TGCGCCAGCAGCCTATTCATGAACACTGAAGCTTTCTTT
CASSLFMNTEAFF
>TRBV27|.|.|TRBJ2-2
TGTGCCAGCAGTCCCCAGGGACAAGGCACGAACACCGGGGAGCTGTTTTTT
CASSPQGQGTNTGELFF
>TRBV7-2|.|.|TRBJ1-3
TGTGCCAGCAGCTTCGACTTCTCTGGAAACACCATATATTTT
CASSFDFSGNTIYF
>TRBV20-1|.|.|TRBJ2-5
TGCAGTGCTACTCTCCAAGAGACCCAGTACTTC
CSATLQETQYF
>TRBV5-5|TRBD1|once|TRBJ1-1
TGTGCCAGCAGCCCAAGGGACAGGGACCCGAATCCTGAAGCTTTCTTT
CASSPRDRDPNPEAFF
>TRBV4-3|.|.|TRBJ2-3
TGCGCCAGCAGCCAATATCATGAGGGGGTGGCAGATACGCAGTATTTT
CASSQYHEGVADTQYF
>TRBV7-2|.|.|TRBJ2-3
TGTGCCAGCAGCTTAGGGGCAGGAACTGATACGCAGTATTTT
CASSLGAGTDTQYF
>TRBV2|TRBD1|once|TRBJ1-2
TGTGCCAGCAGTGAACAGGCAGGGGGCAACTATGGCTACACCTTC
CASSEQAGGNYGYTF
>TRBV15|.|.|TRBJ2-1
TGTGCCACCAGCGGGAGACTGGCCTACAATGAGCAGTTCTTC
CATSGRLAYNEQFF
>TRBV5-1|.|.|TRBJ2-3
TGCGCCAGCAGGGCAGGAACTAGCACAGATACGCAGTATTTT
CASRAGTSTDTQYF
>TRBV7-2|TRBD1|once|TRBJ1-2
TGTGCCAGCAGCCAGCTGACAGGGTCCCCACCCCCCAATGGCTACACCTTC
CASSQLTGSPPPNGYTF
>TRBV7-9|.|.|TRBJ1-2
TGTGCCAGCAGCTTCGGCCAGGGTAATGGCTACACCTTC
CASSFGQGNGYTF
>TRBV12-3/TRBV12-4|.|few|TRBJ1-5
TGTGCCAGCAGTTCGACACAATTTCAGCCCCAGCATTTT
CASSSTQFQPQHF
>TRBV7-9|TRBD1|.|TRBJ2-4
TGTGCCAGCAGCGCGACAGGGAGTAATGCCAAAAACATTCAGTACTTC
CASSATGSNAKNIQYF
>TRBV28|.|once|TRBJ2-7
TGTGCCAGCAGTTTACCCTTCTACGAGCAGTACTTC
CASSLPFYEQYF
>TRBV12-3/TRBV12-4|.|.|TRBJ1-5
TGTGCCAGCAGTCCGGGGGGGGGTCAGCCCCAGCATTTT
CASSPGGGQPQHF
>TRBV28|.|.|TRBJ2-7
TGTGCCAGCAATCGCGGGCCCGACAGGACCTACGAGCAGTACTTC
CASNRGPDRTYEQYF
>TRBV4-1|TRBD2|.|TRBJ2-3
TGCGCCAGCAGCCAAGAAGAACCGGGCGGGGGATACACAGATACGCAGTATTTT
CASSQEEPGGGYTDTQYF
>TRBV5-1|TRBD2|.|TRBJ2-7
TGCGCCAGCAGCTTGAGACTAGCGGGGGGCGAAGAGCAGTACTTC
CASSLRLAGGEEQYF
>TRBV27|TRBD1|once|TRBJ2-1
TGTGCCAGCAGTCCAATTCGGGACAGGGGGGACAATGAGCAGTTCTTC
CASSPIRDRGDNEQFF
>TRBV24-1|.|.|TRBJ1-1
TGTGCCACCAGTGATTCGCTTGGCAGGGAAGCTTTCTTT
CATSDSLGREAFF
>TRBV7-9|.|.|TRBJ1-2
TGTGCCAGCAGCTCCCTTCAATCCAGTCACTATGGCTACACCTTC
CASSSLQSSHYGYTF
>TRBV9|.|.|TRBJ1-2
TGTGCCAGCAGCGCCCAGGGAAGGGGTAACTATGGCTACACCTTC
CASSAQGRGNYGYTF
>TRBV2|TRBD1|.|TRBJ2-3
TGTGCCAGCAGGGGACAGGGGGCGAACGCAGATCCCAAGTATTTT
CASRGQGANADPKYF
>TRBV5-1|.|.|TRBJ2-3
TGCGCCAGCTGGAGGGGGCGGGGGGTTTCGGATACGCAGTATTTT
CASWRGRGVSDTQYF
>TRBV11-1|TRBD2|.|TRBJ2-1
TGTGCCAGCAGCTTATTAGCGGGGGGGCCTTACAATGAGCAGTTCTTC
CASSLLAGGPYNEQFF
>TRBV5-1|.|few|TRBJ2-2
TGCGCCAGCAGCTTGTTACAGAACACCGGGGAGCTGTTTTTT
CASSLLQNTGELFF
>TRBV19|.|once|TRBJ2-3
TGTGCCAGTAGTGCGTACAGGGCTCTTGGCACCTCAGATACGCAGTATTTT
CASSAYRALGTSDTQYF
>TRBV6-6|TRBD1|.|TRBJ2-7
TGTGCCAGCAGTAGAGGACAGGGCGGTGGGTACGAGCAGTACTTC
CASSRGQGGGYEQYF
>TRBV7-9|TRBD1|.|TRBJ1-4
TGTGCCAGCAGTTCAGGGACAGGGGATGAAAAACTGTTTTTT
CASSSGTGDEKLFF
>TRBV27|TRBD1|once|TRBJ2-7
TGTGCCAGCAGTTTATCCCCCTGGACAGGGTACTACGAGCAGTACTTC
CASSLSPWTGYYEQYF
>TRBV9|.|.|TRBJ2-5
TGTGCCAGCAGCGTAACCCCAGGGCGAGAGACCCAGTACTTC
CASSVTPGRETQYF
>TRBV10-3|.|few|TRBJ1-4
TGTGCCATCAGTGAGTCCACACAGGGTCTAGAAAAACTGTTTTTT
CAISESTQGLEKLFF